Listed below are T cell receptor beta chains from one sample, sequenced in a study of metastatic and nonmetastatic thyroid tumors. TCRdb called clones again from the PCR reads with MiXCR. The sample carries around 25,000 clones, more than 12% recorded once. Material: blood. All receptors come from a female donor with papillary thyroid cancer or a benign thyroid nodule (not recorded which). Some clones in this sample may be carry-over from other donors' samples. Both conserved end residues are part of each CDR3. Each record gives: clone size, J gene, V gene, D gene, CDR3 DNA, CDR3 protein. The D gene is left open where the match is weak. Clone size is given for some rows only: seen once, a few or many times, or a class if the clone is expanded.

clone size: .; J gene: TRBJ1-5; V gene: TRBV12-3/TRBV12-4; D gene: .; CDR3 DNA: TGTGCCAGCAGCGACCCAAGCCGGAGCAATCAGCCCCAGCATTTT; CDR3 protein: CASSDPSRSNQPQHF
clone size: many; J gene: TRBJ2-3; V gene: TRBV27; D gene: .; CDR3 DNA: TGTGCCAGCAGTTCCCCCTTTGGTACAGATACGCAGTATTTT; CDR3 protein: CASSSPFGTDTQYF
clone size: many; J gene: TRBJ1-1; V gene: TRBV25-1; D gene: .; CDR3 DNA: TGTGCCAGCAGTGAATATTTACGGGACACTGAAGCTTTCTTT; CDR3 protein: CASSEYLRDTEAFF
clone size: .; J gene: TRBJ2-7; V gene: TRBV6-1; D gene: .; CDR3 DNA: TGTGCCAGCAGTAAAACAGGGCGAGGAGAGCAGTACTTC; CDR3 protein: CASSKTGRGEQYF
clone size: many; J gene: TRBJ2-3; V gene: TRBV3-1; D gene: TRBD1; CDR3 DNA: TGTGCCAGCAGCGAGAACAGGGGGAAAGATACGCAGTATTTT; CDR3 protein: CASSENRGKDTQYF
clone size: many; J gene: TRBJ2-3; V gene: TRBV29-1; D gene: TRBD2; CDR3 DNA: TGCAGCGTACGACTAGCGGAAGATACGCAGTATTTT; CDR3 protein: CSVRLAEDTQYF
clone size: medium-sized; J gene: TRBJ1-4; V gene: TRBV4-1; D gene: .; CDR3 DNA: TGCGCCAGCAGCCGGTGGCGCGCAACTAATGAAAAACTGTTTTTT; CDR3 protein: CASSRWRATNEKLFF
clone size: many; J gene: TRBJ1-1; V gene: TRBV20-1; D gene: TRBD1; CDR3 DNA: TGCAGTGCTAGAGAACATTCGACAGGGGGCACTGAAGCTTTCTTT; CDR3 protein: CSAREHSTGGTEAFF
clone size: medium-sized; J gene: TRBJ2-2; V gene: TRBV19; D gene: TRBD1; CDR3 DNA: TGTGCCAGTAGTATAGATTTTGTTCTCGGGACAGGGAACACCGGGGAGCTGTTTTTT; CDR3 protein: CASSIDFVLGTGNTGELFF
clone size: many; J gene: TRBJ2-3; V gene: TRBV11-1; D gene: .; CDR3 DNA: TGTGCCAGCAGCCCCCCTGAAATTGGGGTGAGCACAGATACGCAGTATTTT; CDR3 protein: CASSPPEIGVSTDTQYF
clone size: many; J gene: TRBJ2-3; V gene: TRBV6-2/TRBV6-3; D gene: TRBD2; CDR3 DNA: TGTGCCAGCAGTCGCGGACTAGCGGGAGGCCGGGGAGATACGCAGTATTTT; CDR3 protein: CASSRGLAGGRGDTQYF
clone size: .; J gene: TRBJ2-7; V gene: TRBV20-1; D gene: .; CDR3 DNA: TGCAGTGCTGACCGAGAAGGAGGCGGCTACAAGCAGTACTTC; CDR3 protein: CSADREGGGYKQYF
clone size: many; J gene: TRBJ2-7; V gene: TRBV27; D gene: TRBD2; CDR3 DNA: TGTGCCAGCAGGGCTGTAGCGGGAGGGAGCTACGAGCAGTACTTC; CDR3 protein: CASRAVAGGSYEQYF
clone size: .; J gene: TRBJ1-4; V gene: TRBV20-1; D gene: TRBD1; CDR3 DNA: TGCAGTGCTAGGGGGACAGGGGGTGAAAAACTGTTTTTT; CDR3 protein: CSARGTGGEKLFF
clone size: few; J gene: TRBJ2-3; V gene: TRBV6-1; D gene: TRBD2; CDR3 DNA: TGTGCCAGCAGTGGTGTAGCGGGAGATGGGACAGATACGCAGTATTTT; CDR3 protein: CASSGVAGDGTDTQYF
clone size: many; J gene: TRBJ1-1; V gene: TRBV6-1; D gene: .; CDR3 DNA: TGTGCCAGCAGTGTTGAGGTCAGGGCAAAAGCTTTCTTT; CDR3 protein: CASSVEVRAKAFF
clone size: many; J gene: TRBJ2-1; V gene: TRBV6-2/TRBV6-3; D gene: .; CDR3 DNA: TGTGCCAGCAGAGGCTTCCGCTCCTACAATGAGCAGTTCTTC; CDR3 protein: CASRGFRSYNEQFF
clone size: many; J gene: TRBJ1-2; V gene: TRBV6-2/TRBV6-3; D gene: .; CDR3 DNA: TGTGCCAGCAGTCCGATGAACTATGGCTACACCTTC; CDR3 protein: CASSPMNYGYTF
clone size: many; J gene: TRBJ2-1; V gene: TRBV20-1; D gene: .; CDR3 DNA: TGCAGTGCTAGCGGGCGCCTCTCCTACAATGAGCAGTTCTTC; CDR3 protein: CSASGRLSYNEQFF
clone size: .; J gene: TRBJ2-7; V gene: TRBV7-8; D gene: .; CDR3 DNA: TGTGCCAGCAGCTTGGGTGGTCCTCCCTACGATCAGTACTTC; CDR3 protein: CASSLGGPPYDQYF
clone size: many; J gene: TRBJ2-6; V gene: TRBV20-1; D gene: .; CDR3 DNA: TGCAGTGCTAGAGATGGGGGCTACAGCTCTGGGGCCAACGTCCTGACTTTC; CDR3 protein: CSARDGGYSSGANVLTF
clone size: many; J gene: TRBJ2-2; V gene: TRBV5-4; D gene: .; CDR3 DNA: TGTGCCAGCAGCTTGAACTCCGGGACCTTCACCGGGGAGCTGTTTTTT; CDR3 protein: CASSLNSGTFTGELFF
clone size: .; J gene: TRBJ1-5; V gene: TRBV6-1; D gene: TRBD1; CDR3 DNA: TGTGCCAGCGGGCTGACAGGGGGGAATCAGCCCCAGCATTTT; CDR3 protein: CASGLTGGNQPQHF
clone size: many; J gene: TRBJ2-6; V gene: TRBV6-5; D gene: .; CDR3 DNA: TGTGCCAGCAGTTACTCGCTTGACAGCTCTGGGGCCAACGTCCTGACTTTC; CDR3 protein: CASSYSLDSSGANVLTF
clone size: medium-sized; J gene: TRBJ2-1; V gene: TRBV5-1; D gene: TRBD2; CDR3 DNA: TGCGCCAGCAGCTGGACTAGCGTTCGGAACAATGAGCAGTTCTTC; CDR3 protein: CASSWTSVRNNEQFF
clone size: .; J gene: TRBJ1-1; V gene: TRBV18; D gene: .; CDR3 DNA: TGTGCCAGCTCGCCCAAAAGAAGGGTTATTCCCACTGAAGCTTTCTTT; CDR3 protein: CASSPKRRVIPTEAFF
clone size: many; J gene: TRBJ2-1; V gene: TRBV29-1; D gene: .; CDR3 DNA: TGCAGCGTTGGGGACGGCGTCACCTACAATGAGCAGTTCTTC; CDR3 protein: CSVGDGVTYNEQFF
clone size: many; J gene: TRBJ1-6; V gene: TRBV28; D gene: .; CDR3 DNA: TGTGCCAGCAGGGAAGACATGATCCTCCACTTT; CDR3 protein: CASREDMILHF
clone size: many; J gene: TRBJ2-6; V gene: TRBV20-1; D gene: .; CDR3 DNA: TGCAGTGCTAGACCTGGGATATCTGGGGCCAACGTCCTGACTTTC; CDR3 protein: CSARPGISGANVLTF
clone size: many; J gene: TRBJ2-3; V gene: TRBV9; D gene: TRBD2; CDR3 DNA: TGTGCCAGCAGCGTAGAGGCTAGCGGGAGTTTTTCAGATACGCAGTATTTT; CDR3 protein: CASSVEASGSFSDTQYF
clone size: .; J gene: TRBJ1-6; V gene: TRBV20-1; D gene: TRBD1; CDR3 DNA: TGCAGTGCTAGAGGCGGGACAGGGATTTTTTCACCCCTCCACTTT; CDR3 protein: CSARGGTGIFSPLHF
clone size: many; J gene: TRBJ2-5; V gene: TRBV12-3/TRBV12-4; D gene: .; CDR3 DNA: TGTGCCAGCAGTCCCCCGAAGGGGGACCAAGAGACCCAGTACTTC; CDR3 protein: CASSPPKGDQETQYF
clone size: .; J gene: TRBJ2-1; V gene: TRBV27; D gene: .; CDR3 DNA: TGTGCCAGGATTGTATCCCCGAGGGATGAGCAGTTCTTC; CDR3 protein: CARIVSPRDEQFF
clone size: .; J gene: TRBJ2-1; V gene: TRBV6-1; D gene: TRBD1; CDR3 DNA: TGTGCCAGCAGTGACGCCGTGACAGGGTTGAATGAGCAGTTCTTC; CDR3 protein: CASSDAVTGLNEQFF
clone size: many; J gene: TRBJ2-7; V gene: TRBV5-6; D gene: .; CDR3 DNA: TGTGCCAGCAGCGAAGACAGTTCCTACGAGCAGTACTTC; CDR3 protein: CASSEDSSYEQYF
clone size: .; J gene: TRBJ1-2; V gene: TRBV4-1; D gene: .; CDR3 DNA: TGCGCCAGCAGCAAAGGGGCAGACGGCTACACCTTC; CDR3 protein: CASSKGADGYTF
clone size: many; J gene: TRBJ2-7; V gene: TRBV15; D gene: TRBD1; CDR3 DNA: TGTGCCACCAGCAGAGACAGGGGGCAATCCTACGAGCAGTACTTC; CDR3 protein: CATSRDRGQSYEQYF
clone size: many; J gene: TRBJ1-5; V gene: TRBV6-6; D gene: TRBD1; CDR3 DNA: TGTGCCAGCAGTTACGGGGACAGGGATCATCAGCCCCAGCATTTT; CDR3 protein: CASSYGDRDHQPQHF
clone size: few; J gene: TRBJ2-3; V gene: TRBV6-4; D gene: .; CDR3 DNA: TGTGCCAGCAGTGACAGGGTCACAGATACGCAGTATTTT; CDR3 protein: CASSDRVTDTQYF
clone size: .; J gene: TRBJ1-1; V gene: TRBV11-3; D gene: .; CDR3 DNA: TGTGCTAGCAGCCCGAGGGTGGACACTGAAGCTTTCTTT; CDR3 protein: CASSPRVDTEAFF
clone size: many; J gene: TRBJ1-1; V gene: TRBV15; D gene: .; CDR3 DNA: TGTGCCACCAGCCCCCAAGGACGTCCAGAAGCTTTCTTT; CDR3 protein: CATSPQGRPEAFF
clone size: many; J gene: TRBJ2-7; V gene: TRBV7-9; D gene: .; CDR3 DNA: TGTGCCAGCAGCTTAGGTAGGGGGGGGGACGAGCAGTACTTC; CDR3 protein: CASSLGRGGDEQYF
clone size: many; J gene: TRBJ2-3; V gene: TRBV28; D gene: .; CDR3 DNA: TGTGCCAGCCGGGACCCCCTGGATACGCAGTATTTT; CDR3 protein: CASRDPLDTQYF
clone size: many; J gene: TRBJ2-7; V gene: TRBV10-1; D gene: .; CDR3 DNA: TGCGCCAGCAGCCGGGACGTATCCTACGAGCAGTACTTC; CDR3 protein: CASSRDVSYEQYF
clone size: many; J gene: TRBJ1-1; V gene: TRBV7-6; D gene: TRBD1; CDR3 DNA: TGTGCCAGCAGCTTAGGAGGGGGCAGGAAGGAGGCTTTCTTT; CDR3 protein: CASSLGGGRKEAFF
clone size: many; J gene: TRBJ2-5; V gene: TRBV7-7; D gene: .; CDR3 DNA: TGTGCTAGCAGCTTGTACGGGGATGGAGAGACCCAGTACTTC; CDR3 protein: CASSLYGDGETQYF
clone size: .; J gene: TRBJ2-1; V gene: TRBV11-2; D gene: TRBD2; CDR3 DNA: TGTGCCAGCAGCTTATGGGCCTCGCTAGCGGACAATGAGCAGTTCTTC; CDR3 protein: CASSLWASLADNEQFF